Listed here are 21 T cell receptor beta chains from one sample, sequenced in a study of blood T cell repertoires in COVID-19. Libraries were prepared by immunoSEQ multiplex PCR; TCRdb keeps only in-frame clonotypes and omits some of them. The top ten hold 3.8% of the sample, which has 95,000 to 150,000 clones, almost 90% seen once. The sequenced sample consisted of peripheral blood. Receptor source: a woman aged 60-70 years with COVID-19, enrolled during active disease.

The rearrangement uses TRBV10-3 and TRBJ1-2; D uncertain. Germline CDR1 ENHRY, CDR2 SYGVKD. Trimming shortened V by 4 bases and J by 6 bases, and 12 bases separated the two germline ends. The CDR3 sequence is 13 residues long. The CDR3 loop reads CAISGEGTNGYTF. The CDR3 coding sequence is TGTGCCATCAGTGGGGAGGGAACGAATGGCTACACCTTC.

V is TRBV6-2 or TRBV6-3 and J is TRBJ1-2, with D unresolved. The germline V gene encodes CDR1 MNHEY and CDR2 SVGEGT. The CDR3 totals 15 residues. Trimming cost V 5 bases and J 3 bases, with 16 bases left between them. CDR3 amino acids: CASSDFSASYYGYTF. DNA for the CDR3: TGTGCCAGCAGTGACTTTTCCGCTAGCTACTATGGCTACACCTTC.

The chain links TRBV7-3 to TRBJ2-2; D is perhaps TRBD2 (6 bases). Trimming removed 1 base from V and 4 bases from J, with 16 bases in between. This CDR3 is 17 amino acids long. CDR1 and CDR2 (germline): SGHTA, FQGTGA. The CDR3 spells CASSLMGGWGTTGELFF. DNA for the CDR3: TGTGCCAGCAGCTTAATGGGAGGTTGGGGTACCACCGGGGAGCTGTTTTTT.

The chain couples TRBV7-8 to TRBJ2-3; 12 bases line up with TRBD2. CDR1 and CDR2 from the germline V gene are SGHVS and FQNEAQ. This CDR3 comprises 16 residues. The J segment lost 1 base and the V segment lost 5 bases, leaving 4 bases of the junction unmatched. The CDR3 loop is CASSSRLAGGTDTQYF. The CDR3, as DNA: TGTGCCAGCAGCAGCAGACTAGCGGGGGGCACAGATACGCAGTATTTT.

This clone was observed once. The J gene is TRBJ2-7, the V gene TRBV4-3; TRBD2 is a possible D gene (5 bases). Germline loops: CDR1 LGHNA, CDR2 YSLEER. Trimming pared 1 base from V and 0 bases from J, leaving 13 bases between. The CDR3 contains 16 residues. CDR3 amino acids: CASSQGVGVSSYEQYF. For the CDR3, the DNA is TGCGCCAGCAGCCAAGGGGTCGGGGTAAGCTCCTACGAGCAGTACTTC.

The chain has TRBV30 and TRBJ1-5; D gene uncertain. The V end lost 3 bases, the J end lost 0 bases, and 9 bases lay between the germline ends. Germline lookup yields CDR1 GTSNPN and CDR2 SVGIG (reference sequence). CDR3 size: 14 residues. CDR3 DNA: TGTGCCTGGAGCCTAGGCGGTAGCAATCAGCCCCAGCATTTT. Protein sequence: CAWSLGGSNQPQHF.

CDR3 sequence: CASSIDPPTVYTF. The CDR3 DNA is TGTGCCAGTAGTATCGACCCCCCGACAGTCTACACCTTC. The chain is built from TRBV19 and TRBJ1-2, with a weak D call TRBD1 (5 bases). Trimming took 3 bases from V and 10 from J, leaving 15 bases between them. Germline-derived CDR1 and CDR2 are LNHDA and SQIVND (reference sequence). This CDR3 comprises 13 residues.

The genes are TRBV7-8 and TRBJ2-3; 12 nucleotides align to TRBD2. V was clipped by 5 bases and J by 3 bases; unmatched bases: 3. CDR3 size: 15 residues. Germline lookup yields CDR1 SGHVS and CDR2 FQNEAQ. The CDR3, as DNA: TGTGCCAGCAGCCTTGGACTAGCGGGGACAGATACGCAGTATTTT. Protein product: CASSLGLAGTDTQYF.

The chain combines TRBV6-5 with TRBJ1-2; TRBD1 matches at 7 bases. V shed 6 bases, J shed 3 bases, and the junction held 10 bases outside the gene matches. The CDR3 contains 15 residues. From germline, CDR1 is MNHEY and CDR2 SVGAGI. CDR3 in amino acids: CASRATGATHYGYTF. CDR3 nucleotides: TGTGCCAGCAGAGCAACAGGGGCCACTCACTATGGCTACACCTTC.

V usage is TRBV2 and J usage is TRBJ2-1; the match to TRBD2 covers 10 bases. Trimming took 11 bases from V and 6 from J; bases not matched to a gene: 10. CDR3 length: 14 residues. Looked up from germline, CDR1 is SNHLY and CDR2 is FYNNEI. The DNA of the CDR3 is TGTGCCGGGTCTAGCGGGGGCATGAGCAATGAGCAGTTCTTC. Amino acids: CAGSSGGMSNEQFF.

The chain recombines TRBV6-5 with TRBJ1-1; the D gene is possibly TRBD1 (6 bases). The CDR3 contains 16 residues. Trimming pared 4 bases from V and 6 bases from J, leaving 21 bases between. CDR1 MNHEY and CDR2 SVGAGI come from the germline V gene. As DNA, the CDR3 is TGTGCCAGCAGTTTGGGGAACAGGGTTAAAACAGCTGAAGCTTTCTTT. As protein: CASSLGNRVKTAEAFF.

The V call is TRBV19, the J call TRBJ2-1, with TRBD2 matching over 12 bases. The V gene end was trimmed by 6 bases and the J gene end by 8 bases; junction bases not matched to a gene: 11. The V gene's germline CDR1 is LNHDA and CDR2 SQIVND (reference sequence). The CDR3 has 16 residues. This chain's CDR3 is CASRPDGLAGRDEQFF. The CDR3, as DNA: TGTGCCAGTAGACCCGACGGACTAGCGGGGAGGGATGAGCAGTTCTTC.

The genes are TRBV4-3 and TRBJ1-1; no definite D call. Germline-derived CDR1 and CDR2 are LGHNA and YSLEER. This CDR3 contains 14 residues. V lost 3 bases and J 1 base, leaving 9 bases between the germline ends. The CDR3 spells CASSQGWANTEAFF. The CDR3 region has the DNA TGCGCCAGCAGCCAGGGTTGGGCGAACACTGAAGCTTTCTTT.

CDR3: CASSLGGGAETQYF. DNA of the CDR3: TGTGCCAGCAGCTTAGGCGGGGGGGCGGAGACCCAGTACTTC. The chain employs TRBV7-6 and TRBJ2-5; 9 bases are a match to TRBD2. The V gene's germline CDR1 is SGHVS and CDR2 FNYEAQ. This CDR3 is 14 amino acids long. V lost 1 base, J lost 5 bases, and 2 bases stayed unmatched.

The chain couples TRBV19 to TRBJ1-3, with D possibly being TRBD1 (6 bases). V dropped 5 bases and J dropped 2 bases, with 10 bases sitting between them. The CDR3 has 14 residues. In germline, CDR1 is LNHDA, CDR2 SQIVND (reference sequence). DNA for the CDR3: TGTGCCAGTAGTGAAACAGGGCCTGGAAACACCATATATTTT. Its translation: CASSETGPGNTIYF.

V is TRBV5-6 and J is TRBJ1-6, with D uncertain. This CDR3 is 12 amino acids long. Germline V lookup: CDR1 SGHDT, CDR2 YYEEEE. V gave up 2 bases and J gave up 13 bases, with 10 bases separating them. The CDR3 spells CASSFSVSPLHF. Here the CDR3 DNA reads TGTGCCAGCAGCTTTTCGGTGTCGCCCCTCCACTTT.

The chain is built from TRBV27 and TRBJ1-1; TRBD1 matches 7 bases. CDR1 is MNHEY, CDR2 SMNVEV, per germline (reference sequence). This CDR3 has 14 amino acids. The V gene end was trimmed by 5 bases and the J gene end by 0 bases; junction bases not matched to a gene: 3. The CDR3 loop reads CASSPTGVNTEAFF. The CDR3 DNA reads TGTGCCAGCAGTCCAACAGGGGTGAACACTGAAGCTTTCTTT.

The genes are TRBV5-6 and TRBJ2-3, with D tentatively TRBD2 (7 bases). The CDR3 covers 15 residues. Germline assignment: CDR1 SGHDT and CDR2 YYEEEE. V lost 4 bases and J 2 bases, leaving 14 bases between the germline ends. CDR3 nucleotide sequence: TGTGCCAGCAGCGCATGGGCGGGGGCCACAGATACGCAGTATTTT. It specifies CASSAWAGATDTQYF. Full variable domain (outside the CDR3, taken from reference TRBV5-6 and TRBJ2-3): DAGVTQSPTHLIKTRGQQVTLRCSPKSGHDTVSWYQQALGQGPQFIFQYYEEEERQRGNFPDRFSGHQFPNYSSELNVNALLLGDSALYLCASSAWAGATDTQYFGPGTRLTVL.

The genes are TRBV4-3 and TRBJ1-2, with D unclear. Germline CDR1 and CDR2: LGHNA and YSLEER. This CDR3 region has 13 residues. Trimming removed 0 bases at V and 13 bases at J, with 15 bases between. CDR3 amino acids: CASSQDDRAGGTF. DNA of the CDR3: TGCGCCAGCAGCCAAGATGACCGGGCGGGAGGCACCTTC.

The chain has TRBV7-2 and TRBJ2-7, with TRBD1 matching over 8 bases. Germline V gene lookup returns CDR1 SGHTA and CDR2 FQGNSA. The CDR3 covers 14 residues. V trimming: 6 bases; J trimming: 6 bases; junction bases outside the gene matches: 10. The CDR3 region has the DNA TGTGCCAGCAGGGGTACGACAGGGGTGGGCGAGCAGTACTTC. Protein sequence: CASRGTTGVGEQYF.

This sequence joins TRBV10-3 and TRBJ2-4; possibly TRBD2 for D (5 bases). The CDR3 sequence is 16 residues long. Between the trimmed V and J ends, which lost 0 bases and 0 bases, there was a span of 9 bases. The germline V gene encodes CDR1 ENHRY and CDR2 SYGVKD. The CDR3 DNA sequence: TGTGCCATCAGTGAGTCAGCACGGGAAGCCAAAAACATTCAGTACTTC. Translated: CAISESAREAKNIQYF.